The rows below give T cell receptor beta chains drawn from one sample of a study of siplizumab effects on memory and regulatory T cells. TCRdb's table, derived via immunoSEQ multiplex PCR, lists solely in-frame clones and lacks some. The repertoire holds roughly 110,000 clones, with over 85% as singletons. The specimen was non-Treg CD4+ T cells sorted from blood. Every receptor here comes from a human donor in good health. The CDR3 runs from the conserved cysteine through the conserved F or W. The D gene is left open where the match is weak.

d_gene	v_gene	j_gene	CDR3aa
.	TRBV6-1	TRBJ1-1	CASSSGEEWTEAFF
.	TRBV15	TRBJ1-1	CATSRLGAERTEAFF
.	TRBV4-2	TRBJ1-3	CASSRETEAGNTIYF
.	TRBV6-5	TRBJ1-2	CASSRRQGWGYTF
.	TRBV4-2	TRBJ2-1	CASSNNWGDWEQFF
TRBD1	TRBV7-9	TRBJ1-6	CASSLNRGDSPLHF
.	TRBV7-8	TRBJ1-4	CASSPGSGTTNEKLFF
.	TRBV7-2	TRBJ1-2	CASSFTRVDYTF
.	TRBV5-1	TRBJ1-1	CASRGILQPNTEAFF
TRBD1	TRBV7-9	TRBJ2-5	CASRTGTGIGTQYF
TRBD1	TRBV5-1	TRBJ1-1	CASSYRTGENTEAFF
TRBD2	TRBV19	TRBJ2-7	CASSARGVSTYEQYF
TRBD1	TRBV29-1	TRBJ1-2	CSVEGSGGGYTF
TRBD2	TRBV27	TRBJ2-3	CASSPNGGAGSYTQYF
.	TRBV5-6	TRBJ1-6	CAGSSAVRGDSPLHF
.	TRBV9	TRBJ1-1	CASSVEGGNTEAFF
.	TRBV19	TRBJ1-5	CASSNPGDRSNQPQHF
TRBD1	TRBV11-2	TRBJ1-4	CASSKPTGRNEKLFF
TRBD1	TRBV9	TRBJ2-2	CASGRGPATGELFF
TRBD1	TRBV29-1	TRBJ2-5	CSGTGVETQYF
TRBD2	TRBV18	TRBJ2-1	CASSRTRTDNEQFF
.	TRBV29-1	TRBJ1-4	CSVEEVGGEKLFF
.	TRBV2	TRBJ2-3	CASIVRRGVEDTQYF
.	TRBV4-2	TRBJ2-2	CASSQDLRAGGELFF
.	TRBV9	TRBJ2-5	CASSEGSATVFGETQYF
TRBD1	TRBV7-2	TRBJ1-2	CASSLEGGQIYGYTF
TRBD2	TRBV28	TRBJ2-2	CASQGGSTGELFF
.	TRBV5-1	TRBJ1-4	CASSFSTNEKLFF
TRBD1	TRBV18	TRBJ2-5	CASSPGTGAQETQYF
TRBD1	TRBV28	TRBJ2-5	CASSLPTGPGETQYF
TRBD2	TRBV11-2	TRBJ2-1	CASSQLAGAGNEQFF
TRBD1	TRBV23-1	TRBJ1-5	CASRDRGGPRQPQHF
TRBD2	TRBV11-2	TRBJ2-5	CASSLALAGGETQYF
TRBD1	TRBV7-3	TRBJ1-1	CASSLNRGTEAFF
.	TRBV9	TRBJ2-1	CASSRETTYEQFF
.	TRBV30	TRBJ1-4	CAWGKWGLEEKLFF
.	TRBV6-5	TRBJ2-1	CASRHRDTNEQFF
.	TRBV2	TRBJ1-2	CASRVVGGYTF
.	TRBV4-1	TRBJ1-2	CASSQVPYQRQDNYGYTF
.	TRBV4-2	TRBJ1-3	CASGGVSGNTIYF
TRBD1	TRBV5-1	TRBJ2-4	CASSLEGAPNIQYF
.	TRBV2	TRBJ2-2	CASSEARTVVGELFF
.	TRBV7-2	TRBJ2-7	CASSLKGQGSYEQYF
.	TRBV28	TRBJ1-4	CASAPSEGAFATNEKLFF
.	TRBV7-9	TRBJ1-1	CASSSDKRGVNTEAFF
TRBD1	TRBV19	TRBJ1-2	CASGTGGLYGYTF
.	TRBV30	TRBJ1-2	CASGGGNYGYTF
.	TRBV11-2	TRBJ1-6	CASSLGQDGSPLHF
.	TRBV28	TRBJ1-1	CASNPSWGSAFF
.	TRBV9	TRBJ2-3	CASSVGPGPLTSTDTQYF
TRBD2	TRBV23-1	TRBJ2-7	CASSKRGGRTVYEQYF
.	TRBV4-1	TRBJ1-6	CASSQDRWYGPNSPLHF
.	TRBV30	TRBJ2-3	CAWSPERTQYF
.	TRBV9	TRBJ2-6	CASSPSPAGLTGANVLTF
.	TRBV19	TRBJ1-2	CASSPPDRPYGYTF